Listed below are T cell receptor beta chains from one sample, sequenced in a study of beta chain features in type 1 diabetes. Only in-frame clones appear in the TCRdb table, and some are missing; sequencing was by immunoSEQ multiplex PCR. The profile shows around 240,000 clones, 15% to 20% of them singletons. Sequences were obtained from naive CD4+ T cells from blood. Source of these receptors: a man aged 30 to 45 with type 1 diabetes. The CDR3 runs from the conserved cysteine through the conserved F or W. A D gene is named only where the DNA matches it firmly. For some rows the clone size is stated as once, few or many, or as a class when expanded; others skip it.

18	.	TRBV14	TRBD1	TRBJ2-3	TGTGCCAGCAGCCGACAAGGGGGCAGATCGCGGTTGAAAGATACGCAGTATTTT	CASSRQGGRSRLKDTQYF
14	.	TRBV29-1	.	TRBJ2-1	TGCAGCGTTGAAAGTGGGAGTACCTACAATGAGCAGTTCTTC	CSVESGSTYNEQFF
11	.	TRBV30	.	TRBJ2-1	TGTGCCGTCGAGTCCTACAATGAGCAGTTCTTC	CAVESYNEQFF
13	few	TRBV9	.	TRBJ2-5	TGTGCCAGCAGCGTAGGTCCAAAAGAGACCCAGTACTTC	CASSVGPKETQYF
13	.	TRBV29-1	.	TRBJ1-1	TGCAGCGTAGAGGGACGGTTGAACACTGAAGCTTTCTTT	CSVEGRLNTEAFF
11	.	TRBV20-1	.	TRBJ2-4	TGCAGTGCCCCCACAGAGAACATTCAGTACTTC	CSAPTENIQYF
15	.	TRBV19	TRBD2	TRBJ2-2	TGTGCCAGTAGTGCACTAGCGGCGAACACCGGGGAGCTGTTTTTT	CASSALAANTGELFF
13	few	TRBV2	.	TRBJ2-5	TGTGCCAGCAGTGGTGGCAGAGAAGAGACCCAGTACTTC	CASSGGREETQYF
11	few	TRBV7-2	.	TRBJ1-2	TGTGCCAGCAGCCCGAGTAGTGGCTACACCTTC	CASSPSSGYTF
13	.	TRBV14	.	TRBJ2-2	TGTGCCAGCAGCAGGACTGTCGGCGGGGAGCTGTTTTTT	CASSRTVGGELFF
16	.	TRBV2	TRBD2	TRBJ2-3	TGTGCCAACCGAATTGGGACTAGCCGAAGCACAGATACGCAGTATTTT	CANRIGTSRSTDTQYF
14	few	TRBV29-1	TRBD2	TRBJ2-1	TGCAGCGTTTTAGGGACTAGCGGCTACAATGAGCAGTTCTTC	CSVLGTSGYNEQFF
15	.	TRBV4-1	TRBD1	TRBJ2-2	TGCGCCAGCAGCCAACCGGGACAGGGGCCCGGGGAGCTGTTTTTT	CASSQPGQGPGELFF
16	.	TRBV5-1	.	TRBJ2-1	TGCGCCAGCCTATTCGGCGGGACCAGCTCCTACAATGAGCAGTTCTTC	CASLFGGTSSYNEQFF
12	.	TRBV28	.	TRBJ1-2	TGTGCCAGCCTACGGGGGGCAGGAGGCTACACCTTC	CASLRGAGGYTF
14	.	TRBV18	TRBD1	TRBJ2-2	TGTGCCAGCTCACCGGGACAGGACACCGGGGAGCTGTTTTTT	CASSPGQDTGELFF
14	.	TRBV7-2	.	TRBJ2-3	TGTGCCAGCATCGCGGGTATTAGCACAGATACGCAGTATTTT	CASIAGISTDTQYF
15	.	TRBV4-1	.	TRBJ2-3	TGCGCCAGCAGCCGTTCCCTGCCTTTCACAGATACGCAGTATTTT	CASSRSLPFTDTQYF
14	few	TRBV11-2	.	TRBJ2-3	TGTGCCAGCAGCGCCCTAGTGCGCACAGATACGCAGTATTTT	CASSALVRTDTQYF
14	.	TRBV30	TRBD2	TRBJ2-3	TGTGCCTGGAGTCTTTTTCCGACTAGCTCCATGCAGTATTTT	CAWSLFPTSSMQYF
16	.	TRBV28	TRBD2	TRBJ2-5	TGTGCCAGCAGTCTCATCGGACTAGCGGGAGTAGAGACCCAGTACTTC	CASSLIGLAGVETQYF
16	.	TRBV29-1	TRBD2	TRBJ2-4	TGCAGCGTTGGAGGGGCGGGAGTCGGGGCCAAAAACATTCAGTACTTC	CSVGGAGVGAKNIQYF
15	few	TRBV29-1	TRBD1	TRBJ2-2	TGCAGCGTAGCCGTCCCGGGACAGCACACCGGGGAGCTGTTTTTT	CSVAVPGQHTGELFF
16	few	TRBV29-1	.	TRBJ1-2	TGCAGCGTTGCAGGTCAGGGAGAGTCTTGGCGCTATGGCTACACCTTC	CSVAGQGESWRYGYTF
13	.	TRBV7-9	.	TRBJ2-1	TGTGCCAGCAGCTTAAACAGCTACAATGAGCAGTTCTTC	CASSLNSYNEQFF
14	few	TRBV29-1	.	TRBJ1-2	TGCAGCGCGGTCGGGGGGCGAGGTCTCTATGGCTACACCTTC	CSAVGGRGLYGYTF
15	.	TRBV5-6	.	TRBJ2-5	TGTGCCAGCAGCTCAGGCGCCATAAACCAAGAGACCCAGTACTTC	CASSSGAINQETQYF
14	few	TRBV14	.	TRBJ2-1	TGTGCCAGCAGCGGATGGGTAAGAGGAGGAGAGCAGTTCTTC	CASSGWVRGGEQFF